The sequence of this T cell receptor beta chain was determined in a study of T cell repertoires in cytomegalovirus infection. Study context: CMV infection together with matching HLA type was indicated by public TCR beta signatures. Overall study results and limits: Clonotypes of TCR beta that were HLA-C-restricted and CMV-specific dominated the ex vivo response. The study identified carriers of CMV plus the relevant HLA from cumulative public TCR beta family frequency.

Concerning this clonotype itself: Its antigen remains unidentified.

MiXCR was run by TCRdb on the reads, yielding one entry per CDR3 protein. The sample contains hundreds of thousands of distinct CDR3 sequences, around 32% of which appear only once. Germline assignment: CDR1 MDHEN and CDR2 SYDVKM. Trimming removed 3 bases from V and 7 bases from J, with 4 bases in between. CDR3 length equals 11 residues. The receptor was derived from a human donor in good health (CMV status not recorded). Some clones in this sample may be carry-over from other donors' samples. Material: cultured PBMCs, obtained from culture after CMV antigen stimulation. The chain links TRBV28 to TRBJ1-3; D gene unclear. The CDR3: CASSFLNTIYF. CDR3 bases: TGTGCCAGCAGTTTTTTGAACACCATATATTTT.